The rows below give T cell receptor beta chains drawn from one sample of a study of blood T cell repertoires in COVID-19. The protocol was immunoSEQ multiplex PCR, while the TCRdb copy is restricted to in-frame clones and leaves out a portion. Here the sample spans 70,000 to 95,000 clones, around 89% being singletons. Sample: peripheral blood. Receptors were obtained from a man between 65 and 85 years old with active or convalescent COVID-19. The CDR3 runs from the conserved cysteine through the conserved F or W. A D gene is named only where the DNA matches it firmly. Not every row has a clone size; where given, it reads once, few, many or a size class.

DNA,CDR3,J,D,size,V
TGTGCCAGCAGCCAAGACGGCTATGGCTACACCTTC,CASSQDGYGYTF,TRBJ1-2,-,once,TRBV3-1/TRBV3-2
TGTGCCAGCAGTTACTCGAGCGCGGCGGGCACTGAAGCTTTCTTT,CASSYSSAAGTEAFF,TRBJ1-1,-,few,TRBV6-5
TGCGCCAGCAGCTTGGAGCGGTCCACAGATACGCAGTATTTT,CASSLERSTDTQYF,TRBJ2-3,-,-,TRBV5-1
TGCGCCAGCAGCCTCCAGACTAGCGGGAGTGGGGAGACCCAGTACTTC,CASSLQTSGSGETQYF,TRBJ2-5,TRBD2,-,TRBV5-1
TGCGCCAGCAGCTTGGTCGCTAGCGGGAGTTCAGATACGCAGTATTTT,CASSLVASGSSDTQYF,TRBJ2-3,TRBD2,once,TRBV5-1
TGTGCCAGCAGCGTAGCATCAGGGATGGGGACTGAAGCTTTCTTT,CASSVASGMGTEAFF,TRBJ1-1,-,few,TRBV9
TGTGCCAGTAGTACGCAGAGGACGACCCACAGGACCTTC,CASSTQRTTHRTF,TRBJ1-2,-,-,TRBV19
TGTGCCAGCAGCGCCCGACAGGGGGCGAACACTGAAGCTTTCTTT,CASSARQGANTEAFF,TRBJ1-1,TRBD1,-,TRBV9
TGTGCCAGCAGCTCGAGCATAGAGCAGTTCTTC,CASSSSIEQFF,TRBJ2-1,-,-,TRBV7-2
TGTGCCAGCAGTTCCTCGGACAGGGGTAATTCACCCCTCCACTTT,CASSSSDRGNSPLHF,TRBJ1-6,TRBD1,-,TRBV28
TGTGCCAGCAGCTTGGACAGGTCAACCTCTGGAAACACCATATATTTT,CASSLDRSTSGNTIYF,TRBJ1-3,TRBD1,once,TRBV28
TGTGCCAGCAGCTGGCCCGCGGGAGACGATGAGCAGTTCTTC,CASSWPAGDDEQFF,TRBJ2-1,TRBD2,once,TRBV28
TGTGCCAGTAGTGTACAGACAGGGGCGGGCTATGGCTACACCTTC,CASSVQTGAGYGYTF,TRBJ1-2,TRBD1,-,TRBV19
TGTGCCAGCAGTTTGCAAGGAGGACAGCCCCAGCATTTT,CASSLQGGQPQHF,TRBJ1-5,-,once,TRBV6-2/TRBV6-3
TGCAGCGTTGTGTGGACAGTACAAGAGACCCAGTACTTC,CSVVWTVQETQYF,TRBJ2-5,-,-,TRBV29-1
TGTGCCACCGCGGACAGGAACTATGGCTACACCTTC,CATADRNYGYTF,TRBJ1-2,TRBD1,-,TRBV27
TGCGCCAGCCAAGAGGGGGCGAACACTGAAGCTTTCTTT,CASQEGANTEAFF,TRBJ1-1,TRBD1,-,TRBV5-1
TGCGCCAGCAGCTCCTCCTCGGGGGGTTATCACACCGGGGAGCTGTTTTTT,CASSSSSGGYHTGELFF,TRBJ2-2,TRBD2,-,TRBV5-1
TGTGCCAGCAGCCCACAAGGAGGCGCCTATGGCTACACCTTC,CASSPQGGAYGYTF,TRBJ1-2,-,-,TRBV9
TGCAGCGTTGAGACGGAGAAACTCTATGGCTACACCTTC,CSVETEKLYGYTF,TRBJ1-2,-,-,TRBV29-1
TGTGCCAGCTCACGCCGCACCCGGACAGGGATTAATAATTCACCCCTCCACTTT,CASSRRTRTGINNSPLHF,TRBJ1-6,TRBD1,-,TRBV18
TGTGCCAGCAGCTTGCATGAGACCCAGTACTTC,CASSLHETQYF,TRBJ2-5,-,once,TRBV5-4
TGTGCCAGCAGTGACCCAGGGAAAACGAACACCGGGGAGCTGTTTTTT,CASSDPGKTNTGELFF,TRBJ2-2,-,-,TRBV2